The rows below give T cell receptor beta chains drawn from one sample of a study of T cell repertoires in aging, cancer and after chemotherapy. TCRdb processed the multiplex PCR reads anew with MiXCR; each CDR3 protein has one entry. The table lists about 5,300 distinct CDR3 sequences, 25% to 30% of them singletons. Sequencing was done on a sample of blood. The receptors shown here come from a human donor with a solid tumor. Each CDR3 is given with its conserved first and last residue. Fields, in order: CDR3 DNA, CDR3 protein, V gene, J gene, D gene, clone size. The D gene is left open where the match is weak. Rows give clone size only sometimes, using once, few, many, or a class for an expanded clone.

TGTGCCAGCAGTGCGGGACAGGGGGGGGCTGAAGCTTTCTTT	CASSAGQGGAEAFF	TRBV6-5	TRBJ1-1	TRBD1	medium-sized
TGTGCCAGCAGCCCAACTAGCGGGACATTCACAGATACGCAGTATTTT	CASSPTSGTFTDTQYF	TRBV27	TRBJ2-3	TRBD2	-
TGTGCCAGCAGCAGGGGACTAGCGGGGTCCGGGGAGCTGTTTTTT	CASSRGLAGSGELFF	TRBV5-6	TRBJ2-2	TRBD2	medium-sized
TGTGCCAGCAGTTACTCGAGCTGGAGCGGGGAGATAGAGACCCAGTACTTC	CASSYSSWSGEIETQYF	TRBV6-5	TRBJ2-5	TRBD2	medium-sized
TGTGCCAGCAGCCTGTCGAGGCGGCTTGATCGATCCGGGGAGCTGTTTTTT	CASSLSRRLDRSGELFF	TRBV5-4	TRBJ2-2	-	medium-sized
TGTGCCAGCAGTTTCGGGCCGCCCTCCTACGAGCAGTACTTC	CASSFGPPSYEQYF	TRBV6-2/TRBV6-3	TRBJ2-7	-	-
TGTGCCAGCAGCTTAGACACACACCCAGCCGGGGAGCTGTTTTTT	CASSLDTHPAGELFF	TRBV7-2	TRBJ2-2	-	few
TGTGCCAGCTCACCCGGGATTAGCAATCAGCCCCAGCATTTT	CASSPGISNQPQHF	TRBV18	TRBJ1-5	-	medium-sized
TGTGCCAGCAGGATCGGACAGGGCCACACAGATACGCAGTATTTT	CASRIGQGHTDTQYF	TRBV7-2	TRBJ2-3	TRBD1	-
TGTGCCAGCAGCAGGGGACTAGCGGAGGACCGCTCCTACGAGCAGTACTTC	CASSRGLAEDRSYEQYF	TRBV5-6	TRBJ2-7	TRBD2	-
TGTGCCAGCAGTTCTACATACTACGAGCAGTACTTC	CASSSTYYEQYF	TRBV6-2/TRBV6-3	TRBJ2-7	-	medium-sized
TGCGCCAGCAGCCCCCGGGGCACCTTGGACGAGCAGTACTTC	CASSPRGTLDEQYF	TRBV5-1	TRBJ2-7	-	-
TGCAGCGTTGGACAGGGCTATGGCTACACCTTC	CSVGQGYGYTF	TRBV29-1	TRBJ1-2	TRBD1	medium-sized
TGTGCCAGCAGTTACTCGCTGGGACAGGGTTATCATCTCCAGCATTTT	CASSYSLGQGYHLQHF	TRBV6-2/TRBV6-3	TRBJ1-5	TRBD1	-
TGTGCCAGCAGCTTGGGTTTCGGATTAGCGGGAGTGGAGCAGTACTTC	CASSLGFGLAGVEQYF	TRBV5-6	TRBJ2-7	TRBD2	few
TGTGCCAGCAGTTACGGGGGTACGGCTTTGAACACCGGGGAGCTGTTTTTT	CASSYGGTALNTGELFF	TRBV6-2/TRBV6-3	TRBJ2-2	-	medium-sized
TGTGCCAGCAGTAGACCGGGACAGGGTTATCAGCCCCAGCATTTT	CASSRPGQGYQPQHF	TRBV6-2/TRBV6-3	TRBJ1-5	TRBD1	-
TGTGCCAGCAGTTCCCCGGGAGTGGGGGTTTGGAATTCACCCCTCCACTTT	CASSSPGVGVWNSPLHF	TRBV12-3/TRBV12-4	TRBJ1-6	-	few
TGTGCCAGTAGTATTAAGCGGAGGCCACCCGGGGAGCTGTTTTTT	CASSIKRRPPGELFF	TRBV19	TRBJ2-2	-	medium-sized
TGTGCCAGTACCCCTTTTTTGGCCTACAATGAGCAGTTCTTC	CASTPFLAYNEQFF	TRBV19	TRBJ2-1	-	medium-sized
TGTGCCAGTAGTATAGATCAGGTTACGGGATATGAGCAGTTCTTC	CASSIDQVTGYEQFF	TRBV19	TRBJ2-1	-	medium-sized
TGTGCCTGGAGTCGACCTCTACCAAGACAGCCCCAGCATTTT	CAWSRPLPRQPQHF	TRBV30	TRBJ1-5	-	medium-sized
TGTGCCAGCAGCCCGGGGGGTAGCGGGAGGATCCCCCAAGAGACCCAGTACTTC	CASSPGGSGRIPQETQYF	TRBV5-5	TRBJ2-5	TRBD2	-
TGTGCCAGCAGCGGTTCCGTCAGCGGGGTTCTCTCCTACGAGCAGTACTTC	CASSGSVSGVLSYEQYF	TRBV5-6	TRBJ2-7	TRBD2	few
TGTGCCAGCAGCCTGGGACTAGCGGTTGCAGATACGCAGTATTTT	CASSLGLAVADTQYF	TRBV5-4	TRBJ2-3	TRBD2	medium-sized
TGTGCCAGCAGACCGACTAGCGGGAGTGGAGATGAGCAGTTCTTC	CASRPTSGSGDEQFF	TRBV6-4	TRBJ2-1	TRBD2	few
TGTGCCAGCAGTTTGAGAGTCTCACGAAACGAGCAGTACTTC	CASSLRVSRNEQYF	TRBV12-3/TRBV12-4	TRBJ2-7	-	-
TGTGCCAGCAGTGAAGTTACAGGGGGCAAGGGCTCTGGAAACACCATATATTTT	CASSEVTGGKGSGNTIYF	TRBV6-1	TRBJ1-3	TRBD1	-
TGTGCCAGCAGCTTTATTGGGGGCGGAACTGAAGCTTTCTTT	CASSFIGGGTEAFF	TRBV5-5	TRBJ1-1	-	-
TGTGCCAGTAGTCTTCGGGGGGGCACAGATACGCAGTATTTT	CASSLRGGTDTQYF	TRBV19	TRBJ2-3	TRBD2	medium-sized
TGTGCCAGCAGCTTAGGTGCCGTCCCAATTACCGGGGAGCTGTTTTTT	CASSLGAVPITGELFF	TRBV5-6	TRBJ2-2	-	-
TGTGCCTGGGCTCCAGGGCAGCACTTACTTAGCAATCAGCCCCAGCATTTT	CAWAPGQHLLSNQPQHF	TRBV30	TRBJ1-5	-	medium-sized
TGTGCCAGCAGCTGGGACAGGGCTTACGAGCAGTACTTC	CASSWDRAYEQYF	TRBV5-4	TRBJ2-7	TRBD1	medium-sized
TGTGCCAGCAGTTTAGGGGGTTCTGGGGCCAACGTCCTGACTTTC	CASSLGGSGANVLTF	TRBV6-2/TRBV6-3	TRBJ2-6	-	-
TGTGCCACCAGCGGGGGATCTTTACGGGCAGATACGCAGTATTTT	CATSGGSLRADTQYF	TRBV15	TRBJ2-3	-	once
TGTGCCAGTAGTAACCTAGCCGGAGGTGGAGATACGCAGTATTTT	CASSNLAGGGDTQYF	TRBV19	TRBJ2-3	-	-
TGTGCCAGCAGCACCACTAATGAAGGCTCCTACGAGCAGTACTTC	CASSTTNEGSYEQYF	TRBV12-3/TRBV12-4	TRBJ2-7	-	large
TGTGCCAGCAGCTTACGACAGGGAGGCTACACCTTC	CASSLRQGGYTF	TRBV7-9	TRBJ1-2	TRBD1	few
TGCGCCAGCAGCGGAAGGGCACAGGGGAACTATGGCTACACCTTC	CASSGRAQGNYGYTF	TRBV5-1	TRBJ1-2	TRBD1	few
TGTGCCAGCAGTCCTATAGGGGACATAAATCAGCCCCAGCATTTT	CASSPIGDINQPQHF	TRBV12-3/TRBV12-4	TRBJ1-5	-	-
TGTGCCAGCAAAGGTGAGCAGTTCTTC	CASKGEQFF	TRBV6-5	TRBJ2-1	-	medium-sized
TGTGCCAGTAGTGCCGGGGGGAGCGGGCGGTTCTACGAGCAGTACTTC	CASSAGGSGRFYEQYF	TRBV19	TRBJ2-7	TRBD2	medium-sized
TGTGCCAGCAGTGAAGTGGGCGGGAGGATCCAAGAGAACCAGTACTTC	CASSEVGGRIQENQYF	TRBV6-5	TRBJ2-5	TRBD2	-
TGTGCCACCAGCGGACGTGGCACAGATACGCAGTATTTT	CATSGRGTDTQYF	TRBV15	TRBJ2-3	-	medium-sized
TGTGCCAGCAGGGACAGGGGGCGAATCGGTGAAGCTTTCTTT	CASRDRGRIGEAFF	TRBV6-1	TRBJ1-1	TRBD1	medium-sized